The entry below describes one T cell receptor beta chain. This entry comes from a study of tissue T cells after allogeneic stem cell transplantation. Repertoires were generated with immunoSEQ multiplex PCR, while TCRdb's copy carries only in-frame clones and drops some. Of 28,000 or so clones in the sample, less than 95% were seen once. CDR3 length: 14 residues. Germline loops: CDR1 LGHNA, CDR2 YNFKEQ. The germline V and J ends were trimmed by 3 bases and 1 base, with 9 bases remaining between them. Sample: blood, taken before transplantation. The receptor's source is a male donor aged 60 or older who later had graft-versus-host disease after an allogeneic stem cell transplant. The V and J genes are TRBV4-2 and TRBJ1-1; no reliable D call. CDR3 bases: TGTGCCAGCAGCCATATCACAGAGAACACTGAAGCTTTCTTT. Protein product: CASSHITENTEAFF.